This entry features one T cell receptor (beta chain) sequence. This entry is derived from a study of PD-L1 blockade in urothelial cancer. The data were produced by immunoSEQ multiplex PCR, yet TCRdb's version contains in-frame clones alone and is incomplete. This table holds 55,000 to 80,000 clones, about 90% found once. Regarding time point: pretreatment peripheral blood. This specimen was PBMCs, taken around atezolizumab (anti-PD-L1) treatment. The TCR originated in a man in his fifties or sixties with urothelial cancer.

The CDR3 DNA sequence: TGTGCCAGCAGCGACGGACTAGCTGGGAACCAAGAGACCCAGTACTTC. Encoded protein: CASSDGLAGNQETQYF. J is TRBJ2-5 and V is TRBV14; 8 bases map to TRBD2. The trim removed 5 bases at V and 0 bases at J, leaving 8 bases unmatched. CDR1 is SGHDN and CDR2 is FVKESK in the germline V gene. The CDR3 runs to 16 residues.